This TCR beta chain was found in a study of blood T cell repertoires in COVID-19. Measured with immunoSEQ multiplex PCR; TCRdb has only the in-frame clones, and not every one. The top ten clones hold 3.5% of a sample with about 60,000 clones, 88% of them seen once. The CDR3 loop spans 14 amino acids. In germline, CDR1 is GTSNPN, CDR2 SVGIG (reference sequence). V gave up 7 bases and J gave up 2 bases; unmatched junction bases: 5. This sequence originates from a man aged 45-60 years with active COVID-19. Sequencing was performed on peripheral blood. The V call is TRBV30, the J call TRBJ1-2, with TRBD1 matching over 12 bases. The CDR3 is CAYRDRGLNYGYTF. Here the CDR3 DNA reads TGTGCCTACCGGGACAGGGGGCTCAACTATGGCTACACCTTC.